Listed here are 26 T cell receptor beta chains from one sample, sequenced in a study of blood T cell repertoires in COVID-19. The data were produced by immunoSEQ multiplex PCR, yet TCRdb's version contains in-frame clones alone and is incomplete. The data hold approximately 230,000 clones, with approximately 84% observed a single time. What was sequenced was PBMCs or T cells enriched from blood (not recorded which). The origin of the receptors is a man aged 35 to 55 who had recovered from COVID-19.

The chain uses TRBV6-2 or TRBV6-3 and TRBJ2-2; D is perhaps TRBD2 (5 bases). The V gene lost 5 bases and the J gene lost 7 bases, with 20 bases spanning the gap. The CDR3 covers 16 residues. CDR1 and CDR2 (germline): MNHEY, SVGEGT. CDR3 bases: TGTGCCAGCAGTCTGCGGATCCACTGGGGAGTCGGGGAGCTGTTTTTT. Residues: CASSLRIHWGVGELFF.

The chain links TRBV29-1 to TRBJ2-2; a possible D gene is TRBD1 (5 bases). The germline CDR1 and CDR2 sequences are SQVTM and ANQGSEA. V lost 7 bases, J lost 6 bases, and 15 bases lay in between. The CDR3 extends over 13 amino acids. The CDR3 sequence: CSAAREGAGELFF. The CDR3 nucleotides are TGCAGCGCCGCCAGGGAAGGGGCCGGGGAGCTGTTTTTT.

The V and J genes are TRBV19 and TRBJ2-2; D call uncertain. This CDR3 has 14 residues. Germline lookup yields CDR1 LNHDA and CDR2 SQIVND (reference sequence). Trimming removed 2 bases from V and 5 bases from J, with 9 bases in between. The CDR3 coding sequence is TGTGCCAGTAGTATAATGGCGGTTACCGGGGAGCTGTTTTTT. It yields the protein CASSIMAVTGELFF.

The CDR3 DNA reads as TGCAGCGTTGAACGGCTAGCGGGCGTCAATGAGCAGTTCTTC. Its translation is CSVERLAGVNEQFF. The chain is built from TRBV29-1 and TRBJ2-1, with 8 bases matching TRBD2. Per the germline V gene, CDR1 is SQVTM and CDR2 is ANQGSEA. The CDR3 contains 14 residues. V dropped 2 bases and J dropped 6; count of bases not matched to a gene: 6.

This sequence joins TRBV14 and TRBJ2-1, with a possible D match to TRBD1 (6 bases). This CDR3 spans 14 amino acids. Germline V CDR1 and CDR2: SGHDN, FVKESK. The ends were cut back, 1 base at V and 5 bases at J, with 9 bases in the middle. This CDR3 is CASSQAGVHNEQFF. DNA for the CDR3: TGTGCCAGCAGCCAAGCAGGGGTCCACAATGAGCAGTTCTTC. Full variable domain (missing parts from reference TRBV14 and TRBJ2-1): EAGVTQFPSHSVIEKGQTVTLRCDPISGHDNLYWYRRVMGKEIKFLLHFVKESKQDESGMPNNRFLAERTGGTYSTLKVQPAELEDSGVYFCASSQAGVHNEQFFGPGTRLTVL.

CDR3 region: CAWSVWAFQPYNEQFF. Written as DNA, the CDR3 is TGTGCCTGGAGTGTTTGGGCCTTCCAGCCCTACAATGAGCAGTTCTTC. The chain couples TRBV30 to TRBJ2-1, with D hard to call. V was shortened by 0 bases and J by 2 bases, with 14 bases between the two germline ends. Germline V gives CDR1 GTSNPN, CDR2 SVGIG (reference sequence). The CDR3 has 16 amino acids.

This clone was picked up one time. The V gene is TRBV19, the J gene TRBJ2-3; 9 bases match TRBD2. The CDR3 has 16 amino acids. V was clipped by 4 bases and J by 2 bases; unmatched bases: 7. Germline assignment: CDR1 LNHDA and CDR2 SQIVND (reference sequence). DNA for the CDR3: TGTGCCAGTAGTACCTTTCTAGCGGGGTCCACAGATACGCAGTATTTT. Protein product: CASSTFLAGSTDTQYF.

The rearrangement joins TRBV15 to TRBJ1-5, with D tentatively TRBD1 (5 bases). CDR1 is LNHNV, CDR2 YYDKDF, per germline (reference sequence). This CDR3 contains 15 residues. Trimming cost V 1 base and J 4 bases, with 11 bases left between them. CDR3 protein: CATSRGGDGNQPQHF. The CDR3, as DNA: TGTGCCACCAGCAGAGGGGGGGACGGAAATCAGCCCCAGCATTTT.

The chain carries TRBV7-9 and TRBJ1-4; D remains ambiguous. The germline gives CDR1 SEHNR, CDR2 FQNEAQ (reference sequence). V lost 2 bases to trimming and J lost 5 bases, with 18 bases between them. This CDR3 is 17 amino acids long. The CDR3 sequence: CASSLIGPQVINEKLFF. CDR3 coding DNA: TGTGCCAGCAGCTTAATCGGTCCCCAGGTGATAAATGAAAAACTGTTTTTT.

CDR3 DNA sequence: TGTGCCAGCAGTTCCCCTGGGACAGGGGAATATGGCTACACCTTC. Translated: CASSSPGTGEYGYTF. This sequence joins TRBV28 and TRBJ1-2; TRBD1 aligns across 10 bases. The germline V gene has CDR1 MDHEN and CDR2 SYDVKM. The CDR3 has 15 amino acids. V lost 4 bases to trimming and J lost 5 bases; unmatched junction nucleotides: 7.

This clone appeared once. The gene calls are TRBV20-1 and TRBJ1-5, with D perhaps matching TRBD1 (6 bases). Trimming cost V 3 bases and J 6 bases, with 12 bases left between them. This CDR3 is built from 13 residues. Germline lookup yields CDR1 DFQATT and CDR2 SNEGSKA (reference sequence). The DNA of the CDR3 is TGCAGTGCTAGTGCAGACAGGATTCAGCCCCAGCATTTT. It yields the protein CSASADRIQPQHF.

The V and J genes are TRBV19 and TRBJ1-5; perhaps TRBD1 as D (5 bases). V lost 3 bases to trimming and J lost 3 bases, with 15 bases between them. CDR1 is LNHDA, CDR2 SQIVND, per germline (reference sequence). There are 16 residues in the CDR3. The CDR3 here is CASSIRIDSPNQPQHF. CDR3 sequence (DNA): TGTGCCAGTAGTATTCGAATCGACAGCCCCAATCAGCCCCAGCATTTT.

This clone was found a few times. The genes are TRBV5-1 and TRBJ2-7; unclear D gene. The CDR3 length is 13 residues. V gave up 2 bases and J gave up 2 bases, with 8 bases separating them. The germline V gene has CDR1 SGHRS and CDR2 YFSETQ. The CDR3 reads CASSLTSPYEQYF. The CDR3 DNA reads as TGCGCCAGCAGCTTAACATCCCCCTACGAGCAGTACTTC.

The chain employs TRBV10-3 and TRBJ2-5, with TRBD2 matching over 13 bases. V lost 6 bases to trimming and J lost 1 base; unmatched junction nucleotides: 5. From germline, CDR1 is ENHRY and CDR2 SYGVKD. The CDR3 length is 16 residues. This chain's CDR3 is CAIRRGTSGAQETQYF. The CDR3 coding sequence is TGTGCCATCAGACGAGGGACTAGCGGGGCCCAAGAGACCCAGTACTTC.

V gene TRBV7-2 combines with J gene TRBJ2-7; the D gene is possibly TRBD1 (6 bases). Germline V gene lookup returns CDR1 SGHTA and CDR2 FQGNSA. Trimming removed 4 bases from V and 3 bases from J, with 10 bases in between. The CDR3 spans 13 residues. In nucleotides, the CDR3 is TGTGCCAGCAGCTCCGGGACAATCTACGAGCAGTACTTC. Its translation: CASSSGTIYEQYF.

The chain links TRBV5-1 to TRBJ2-5; 7 nucleotides match TRBD1. The length of the CDR3 is 14 residues. Germline-derived CDR1 and CDR2 are SGHRS and YFSETQ. Unmatched junction bases numbered 8, after V lost 4 bases and J lost 5 bases. CDR3 protein: CASSIGTAEETQYF. CDR3 coding DNA: TGCGCCAGCAGCATAGGGACAGCTGAGGAGACCCAGTACTTC.

The V call is TRBV6-5, the J call TRBJ1-1; the D is unclear. The V gene lost 2 bases and the J gene lost 5 bases, with 12 bases spanning the gap. The CDR3 has 14 residues. CDR1 and CDR2 from the germline V gene are MNHEY and SVGAGI. The CDR3 spells CASSYPGIRTEAFF. In DNA, the CDR3 is TGTGCCAGCAGTTACCCCGGGATAAGGACTGAAGCTTTCTTT.

The chain recombines TRBV5-1 with TRBJ2-7, with D tentatively TRBD2 (5 bases). CDR1 is SGHRS and CDR2 is YFSETQ in the germline V gene. This CDR3 has 14 amino acids. Between the trimmed V and J ends, which lost 5 bases and 4 bases, there was a span of 16 bases. CDR3 coding DNA: TGCGCCAGCAGTTCGGCCGGGGTAGGGTACGAGCAGTACTTC. Translation gives CASSSAGVGYEQYF. Based on the CDR3 plus reference TRBV5-1 and TRBJ2-7, the full variable domain is KAGVTQTPRYLIKTRGQQVTLSCSPISGHRSVSWYQQTPGQGLQFLFEYFSETQRNKGNFPGRFSGRQFSNSRSEMNVSTLELGDSALYLCASSSAGVGYEQYFGPGTRLTVT.

The V call is TRBV19, the J call TRBJ2-1; 11 bases map to TRBD2. From germline, CDR1 is LNHDA and CDR2 SQIVND (reference sequence). Trimming took 5 bases from V and 13 from J; bases not matched to a gene: 10. There are 14 residues in the CDR3. The CDR3 coding sequence is TGTGCCAGTAGTCCGGATAGGCTAGCGGGGGGACAGTTCTTC. Protein sequence: CASSPDRLAGGQFF.

In nucleotides, the CDR3 is TGTGCCATCAGTGATCGGGGGGGGATTAACTATGGCTACACCTTC. Its protein is CAISDRGGINYGYTF. The V call is TRBV10-3, the J call TRBJ1-2; D might be TRBD1 (5 bases). Trimming pared 3 bases from V and 1 base from J, leaving 12 bases between. CDR1 is ENHRY and CDR2 is SYGVKD in the germline V gene. This CDR3 region has 15 residues.

V and J are TRBV12-2 and TRBJ1-1; the D call of TRBD1 is as the table states it, not checked on the DNA. TRBV12-2 corresponds to a pseudogene. The CDR3 runs 14 residues. This chain's CDR3 is CASRLAGEGTEAFF. The CDR3 DNA reads as TGTGCAAGTCGCTTGGCAGGGGAAGGCACTGAAGCTTTCTTT.

The CDR3 loop is CASRTGGTDTQYF. CDR3 nucleotide sequence: TGTGCCAGTAGGACAGGGGGCACAGATACGCAGTATTTT. This chain links TRBV7-3 with TRBJ2-3, with TRBD1 matching over 9 bases. This CDR3 comprises 13 residues. V gave up 9 bases and J gave up 1 base; unmatched junction bases: 2. The germline V gene encodes CDR1 SGHTA and CDR2 FQGTGA.

J is TRBJ2-5 and V is TRBV15, with 9 bases fitting TRBD2. CDR1 is LNHNV, CDR2 YYDKDF, per germline (reference sequence). The CDR3 is made up of 16 amino acids. The ends lost 3 bases at V and 7 bases at J; junction bases unmatched: 12. The CDR3 here is CATSSLTSGGGRTQYF. The CDR3 DNA reads TGTGCCACCAGCAGCCTGACTAGCGGAGGGGGTCGGACCCAGTACTTC. The full variable domain, rest sourced from reference TRBV15 and TRBJ2-5, is DAMVIQNPRYQVTQFGKPVTLSCSQTLNHNVMYWYQQKSSQAPKLLFHYYDKDFNNEADTPDNFQSRRPNTSFCFLDIRSPGLGDTAMYLCATSSLTSGGGRTQYFGPGTRLLVL.

The table lists this clone with a count of one. The rearrangement uses TRBV7-2 and TRBJ1-3, with D maybe TRBD1 (5 bases). V lost 1 base, J lost 0 bases, and 10 bases lay in between. The V gene's germline CDR1 is SGHTA and CDR2 FQGNSA. CDR3 length equals 16 residues. The CDR3 DNA sequence: TGTGCCAGCAGCTTAGGCGGGGCCAACTCTGGAAACACCATATATTTT. It yields the protein CASSLGGANSGNTIYF.

The table lists this clone with a count of one. The chain combines TRBV7-6 with TRBJ1-6; the match to TRBD1 covers 7 bases. Germline trimming cut 2 bases from V and 8 bases from J; bases unmatched to any gene: 6. CDR3 length: 15 amino acids. The germline V gene has CDR1 SGHVS and CDR2 FNYEAQ. The CDR3 bases are TGTGCCAGCAGCTTATACGACAGGGCTGATTCACCCCTCCACTTT. Its protein product is CASSLYDRADSPLHF.

The chain has TRBV2 and TRBJ1-1, with D possibly matching TRBD1 (5 bases). CDR3 length equals 17 residues. V lost 5 bases, J lost 4 bases, and 23 bases lay in between. Per germline, CDR1 SNHLY and CDR2 FYNNEI. The CDR3 region is CASSLPLGTGSSTEAFF. CDR3 coding DNA: TGTGCCAGCAGTCTACCCTTGGGCACAGGCTCCTCCACTGAAGCTTTCTTT.